This TCR beta chain was recorded in a study of shared clonotypes between healthy human individuals. V shed 4 bases, J shed 5 bases, and the junction held 12 bases outside the gene matches. The CDR3 spans 16 residues. The germline V gene has CDR1 SGHNT and CDR2 YYREEE (reference sequence). This clone was seen a single time. Its antigen remains unidentified. The run depth of the assay was deep. Original handling: ImmunoSEQ sequences covered only the junction and lacked quality scores; filtering therefore differed. TCRdb's copy holds only in-frame clones and misses some; the assay was immunoSEQ multiplex PCR. That table supplies the V and J calls and clone size; D and trimming were determined from the DNA. The table lists millions of clones, 85% to 95% of them singletons. Study-wide results and caveats: Although depth was large, rarefaction showed that sequencing of the sorted subsets was incomplete. Naive CD4 clonotype sharing across a handful of donors was around 5%.

The chain couples TRBV5-4 to TRBJ2-4; the match to TRBD2 covers 7 bases. Sample: naive CD4+ T cells from PBMCs. Subset specified: CD45RA+ positively selected. The receptor's source is a man between 18 and 35 years old in good health. Some clones in this sample may be carry-over from other donors' samples. CDR3 bases: TGTGCCAGCAGCCCCGCCGTTCACCTAGCGGAAAACATTCAGTACTTC. Its protein is CASSPAVHLAENIQYF.